This T cell receptor (beta chain) was obtained from a study of cytomegalovirus exposure and HLA in healthy donors. For the study at large: The approximately 110 validation repertoires, a later analysis reported, used the same platform as the 666 first-cohort repertoires. Regarding the study as a whole: A few CMV-associated chains were confirmed in vitro to be specific for CMV antigens. Whilst most TCR sequences proved rare, a subset of public TCRs occurred across many donors.

Assay used: immunoSEQ multiplex PCR; TCRdb lists only in-frame clones, some missing. This sample has some 68,000 clones; roughly 96% occur once, and the top ten carry over 2%. CDR3 length: 14 residues. The germline V gene encodes CDR1 LNHDA and CDR2 SQIVND (reference sequence). The ends were cut back, 3 bases at V and 1 base at J, with 9 bases in the middle. Note on this clone: Antigen specificity is unknown.

The receptor's source is a man aged 18 to 30 in good health and CMV-seronegative. The material sequenced was PBMCs. The V gene is TRBV19, the J gene TRBJ2-5; D is possibly TRBD2 (5 bases). The CDR3 DNA sequence: TGTGCCAGTAGTATCGGACTGCTCCAAGAGACCCAGTACTTC. Its protein is CASSIGLLQETQYF.